The TCR beta chain described here comes from a study of Graves' ophthalmopathy and Graves' hyperthyroidism. Overall study findings and caveats: Ophthalmopathy progression was predicted by the model at around 70% sensitivity and approximately 73% specificity.

The CDR3 contains 15 residues. Losses at the gene ends were 5 bases for V and 2 bases for J; bases not matched to a gene: 9. As to this clonotype: Its antigen is not identified.

The sequenced template was RNA, covering the TCR beta CDR3 region. Amplification began with first-round RT-PCR using HTBI primers, then second-round multiplex PCR was performed. A single record per CDR3 protein comes from TCRdb applying MiXCR to the multiplex PCR reads. Of 650,000 to 900,000 distinct CDR3 sequences listed, 35% to 50% are singletons. This sequence joins TRBV12-3 or TRBV12-4 and TRBJ2-7; 7 bases agree with TRBD1. Specimen: peripheral blood. The source is an adult man with Graves' ophthalmopathy. As DNA, the CDR3 is TGTGCCAGCAGTCTACCCGGGACAGTGACCTACGAGCAGTACTTC. As protein: CASSLPGTVTYEQYF.